This is a list of T cell receptor beta chains from one sample in a study of post-analysis software for immune sequencing data. MiXCR, run by TCRdb on the PCR reads, gives a single entry per CDR3 protein. In the table there are fewer than 850,000 distinct CDR3 sequences, less than 35% of which are singletons. Sequencing was done on a sample of blood. These receptors all stem from a girl under 18 with multiple sclerosis. Each CDR3 is given with its conserved first and last residue. The order of the fields is J gene, V gene, clone size, D gene, CDR3 DNA, CDR3 protein. D genes are given only for firm matches. Clone size, where shown, is once, few, many, or a class for clones that have expanded.

j_gene: TRBJ2-3
v_gene: TRBV12-3/TRBV12-4
abundance: .
d_gene: TRBD1
CDR3nt: TGTGCCAGCATTTTTGCAGGGGGAAAGGGTACGCAGTATTTT
CDR3aa: CASIFAGGKGTQYF

j_gene: TRBJ1-2
v_gene: TRBV9
abundance: .
d_gene: .
CDR3nt: TGTGCCAGCAGCCCCCATCGCGGGGACATGTATGGCTACACCTTC
CDR3aa: CASSPHRGDMYGYTF

j_gene: TRBJ2-7
v_gene: TRBV4-3
abundance: .
d_gene: TRBD2
CDR3nt: TGCGCCAGCAGCCAAGGACTAGCAAGTGGCTACGAGCAGTACTTC
CDR3aa: CASSQGLASGYEQYF

j_gene: TRBJ2-7
v_gene: TRBV27
abundance: few
d_gene: .
CDR3nt: TGTGCCAGCAGTTTCTCCAGGGTCGGCTACGAGCAGTACTTC
CDR3aa: CASSFSRVGYEQYF

j_gene: TRBJ1-4
v_gene: TRBV7-2
abundance: few
d_gene: .
CDR3nt: TGTGCCAGCAGCCCAAACAGGGCCATTAATGAAAAACTGTTTTTT
CDR3aa: CASSPNRAINEKLFF

j_gene: TRBJ1-1
v_gene: TRBV4-1
abundance: .
d_gene: .
CDR3nt: TGCGCCAGCACCCCGACAGAACCTAACACTGAAGCTTTCTTT
CDR3aa: CASTPTEPNTEAFF

j_gene: TRBJ1-2
v_gene: TRBV6-2/TRBV6-3
abundance: many
d_gene: .
CDR3nt: TGTGCCAGCAGTTACGGTCGGAACTATGGCTACACCTTC
CDR3aa: CASSYGRNYGYTF

j_gene: TRBJ2-5
v_gene: TRBV12-3/TRBV12-4
abundance: .
d_gene: TRBD1
CDR3nt: TGTGCCAGCAGTTTCGGACAGGGGCGGCCCACGGTGACCCAGTACTTC
CDR3aa: CASSFGQGRPTVTQYF

j_gene: TRBJ2-1
v_gene: TRBV28
abundance: few
d_gene: TRBD1
CDR3nt: TGTGCCAGCAACTCCCCGGGACAGGGCTACAATGAGCAGTTCTTC
CDR3aa: CASNSPGQGYNEQFF

j_gene: TRBJ2-5
v_gene: TRBV28
abundance: few
d_gene: .
CDR3nt: TGTGCCAGCAGTTTCCTCCGACCCGACACCTCCTTCCAAGAGACCCAGTACTTC
CDR3aa: CASSFLRPDTSFQETQYF

j_gene: TRBJ1-2
v_gene: TRBV28
abundance: .
d_gene: .
CDR3nt: TGTGCCAGCAGAACCACCGGACGGACTAACTATGGCTACACCTTC
CDR3aa: CASRTTGRTNYGYTF

j_gene: TRBJ1-6
v_gene: TRBV3-1
abundance: few
d_gene: .
CDR3nt: TGTGCCAGCAGCCAAGTGGGAGGTGATTCACCCCTCCACTTT
CDR3aa: CASSQVGGDSPLHF

j_gene: TRBJ2-7
v_gene: TRBV29-1
abundance: few
d_gene: .
CDR3nt: TGCAGCGTTGCTGGCAGGAGCTCCTACGAGCAGTACTTC
CDR3aa: CSVAGRSSYEQYF

j_gene: TRBJ2-5
v_gene: TRBV18
abundance: few
d_gene: .
CDR3nt: TGTGCCAGCTCACCTGTTTCCGGGGTAGAGACCCAGTACTTC
CDR3aa: CASSPVSGVETQYF

j_gene: TRBJ2-3
v_gene: TRBV7-8
abundance: few
d_gene: .
CDR3nt: TGTGCCAGCAGCTTACAGGGGCGGGACACAGATGCGCAGTATTTT
CDR3aa: CASSLQGRDTDAQYF

j_gene: TRBJ1-4
v_gene: TRBV15
abundance: few
d_gene: TRBD1
CDR3nt: TGTGCCACCAGCAGAGGAGGGACAGGGGAAGGAAAACTGTTTTTT
CDR3aa: CATSRGGTGEGKLFF

j_gene: TRBJ1-2
v_gene: TRBV5-8
abundance: few
d_gene: .
CDR3nt: TGTGCCAGCAGCCCATACAGGGCCTCTGGCTACACCTTC
CDR3aa: CASSPYRASGYTF

j_gene: TRBJ2-1
v_gene: TRBV4-2
abundance: many
d_gene: .
CDR3nt: TGTGCCAGCAGCCCGACCGCTCGGTCAGGTGAGCAGTTCTTC
CDR3aa: CASSPTARSGEQFF

j_gene: TRBJ2-1
v_gene: TRBV10-3
abundance: .
d_gene: TRBD2
CDR3nt: TGTGCCATCAGTGAGGCCCCGACTAGCGGCCAAGGACCTCCGTTCTTC
CDR3aa: CAISEAPTSGQGPPFF

j_gene: TRBJ2-3
v_gene: TRBV29-1
abundance: many
d_gene: TRBD1
CDR3nt: TGCAGCGTGAACAGGGGAAGCACAGATACGCAGTATTTT
CDR3aa: CSVNRGSTDTQYF

j_gene: TRBJ1-5
v_gene: TRBV7-9
abundance: .
d_gene: TRBD1
CDR3nt: TGTGCCAGCAGTTTAGGCGGGACAGGGGTAGGAAATCAGCCCCAGCATTTT
CDR3aa: CASSLGGTGVGNQPQHF

j_gene: TRBJ2-3
v_gene: TRBV2
abundance: few
d_gene: .
CDR3nt: TGTGCCAGCAGTGCCCTGGGGATTAGCACAGATACGCAGTATTTT
CDR3aa: CASSALGISTDTQYF

j_gene: TRBJ1-6
v_gene: TRBV4-2
abundance: .
d_gene: .
CDR3nt: TGTGCCAGCAGCCAAGAGTGGCAGTTCTACTCACCCCTCCACTTT
CDR3aa: CASSQEWQFYSPLHF

j_gene: TRBJ2-2
v_gene: TRBV7-9
abundance: .
d_gene: TRBD2
CDR3nt: TGTGCCAGCAGCTTGTCTAGCGGAGCAGGGTCCGGGGAGCTGTTTTTT
CDR3aa: CASSLSSGAGSGELFF

j_gene: TRBJ1-1
v_gene: TRBV18
abundance: .
d_gene: .
CDR3nt: TGTGCCAGCTTCCTCAATCCCCGCACTTTGGCTTTCTTT
CDR3aa: CASFLNPRTLAFF

j_gene: TRBJ2-1
v_gene: TRBV28
abundance: .
d_gene: .
CDR3nt: TGTGCCAGCAGGCTGAGTTATCGGGCGGGGGAGCAGTTCTTC
CDR3aa: CASRLSYRAGEQFF

j_gene: TRBJ2-7
v_gene: TRBV20-1
abundance: .
d_gene: .
CDR3nt: TGCAGTGCTAGAGATGGGAGGTCAGGGCTCGAGCAGTACTTC
CDR3aa: CSARDGRSGLEQYF

j_gene: TRBJ1-1
v_gene: TRBV28
abundance: .
d_gene: .
CDR3nt: TGTGCCAGCAGTTTAGACGGGACCACTGAAGCTTTCTTT
CDR3aa: CASSLDGTTEAFF

j_gene: TRBJ2-1
v_gene: TRBV20-1
abundance: few
d_gene: .
CDR3nt: TGCAGTGCCCCCCGTTATAGCGGAGGGAGCTCCTACAATGAGCAGTTCTTC
CDR3aa: CSAPRYSGGSSYNEQFF

j_gene: TRBJ1-1
v_gene: TRBV29-1
abundance: many
d_gene: TRBD1
CDR3nt: TGCAGCGTTCGGACAGGGGGCACTGAAGCTTTCTTT
CDR3aa: CSVRTGGTEAFF

j_gene: TRBJ2-7
v_gene: TRBV5-1
abundance: few
d_gene: .
CDR3nt: TGCGCCAGCAGCTTGGCGCCTAGCTCCTCCTACGAGCAGTACTTC
CDR3aa: CASSLAPSSSYEQYF

j_gene: TRBJ2-1
v_gene: TRBV9
abundance: .
d_gene: .
CDR3nt: TGTGCCAGCAGCGTAGGTACTAGCTCTTTCAATGAGCAGTTCTTC
CDR3aa: CASSVGTSSFNEQFF

j_gene: TRBJ2-1
v_gene: TRBV6-5
abundance: many
d_gene: .
CDR3nt: TGTGCCAGCAGTTACTCGATGGCAGGGGGGACTGAGCAGTTCTTC
CDR3aa: CASSYSMAGGTEQFF

j_gene: TRBJ2-1
v_gene: TRBV20-1
abundance: few
d_gene: .
CDR3nt: TGCAGTGCTAGAGATAGGGCCCCTCGGGAGCAGTTCTTC
CDR3aa: CSARDRAPREQFF

j_gene: TRBJ2-5
v_gene: TRBV7-2
abundance: many
d_gene: TRBD1
CDR3nt: TGTGCCAGCAGCTTCGGGACAGGATCCCTACAGGAGACCCAGTACTTC
CDR3aa: CASSFGTGSLQETQYF

j_gene: TRBJ1-6
v_gene: TRBV7-2
abundance: .
d_gene: .
CDR3nt: TGTGCCAGCAGCTTAATAAGGGAATCTGTTAATTCGCCCCTCCACTTT
CDR3aa: CASSLIRESVNSPLHF

j_gene: TRBJ1-1
v_gene: TRBV6-2/TRBV6-3
abundance: .
d_gene: .
CDR3nt: TGTGCCAGCATTGAGAACACTGAAGCTTTCTTT
CDR3aa: CASIENTEAFF

j_gene: TRBJ2-4
v_gene: TRBV20-1
abundance: few
d_gene: .
CDR3nt: TGCAGTGCTAGAGATGTTATAGACCTAGCCAAAAACATTCAGTACTTC
CDR3aa: CSARDVIDLAKNIQYF

j_gene: TRBJ2-2
v_gene: TRBV12-3/TRBV12-4
abundance: few
d_gene: .
CDR3nt: TGTGCCAGCAGTTTCAGGTCCGGGGAGCTGTTTTTT
CDR3aa: CASSFRSGELFF

j_gene: TRBJ1-5
v_gene: TRBV20-1
abundance: once
d_gene: .
CDR3nt: TGCAGTGCTAGAGGTCCGGGGGGGCTAGGGCAGCCCCAGCATTTT
CDR3aa: CSARGPGGLGQPQHF

j_gene: TRBJ1-2
v_gene: TRBV28
abundance: few
d_gene: .
CDR3nt: TGTGCCAGCAGTTTCCGACAGTGGGGTTGTGACTATGGCTACACCTTC
CDR3aa: CASSFRQWGCDYGYTF

j_gene: TRBJ2-1
v_gene: TRBV20-1
abundance: few
d_gene: .
CDR3nt: TGCAGTGCTAGTAAGGGCGACACAGACAATGAGCAGTTCTTC
CDR3aa: CSASKGDTDNEQFF

j_gene: TRBJ2-3
v_gene: TRBV11-2
abundance: .
d_gene: .
CDR3nt: TGTGCCAGCAGCTTCTCCAGGGGGGGAGGGGCCGCAGATACGCAGTATTTT
CDR3aa: CASSFSRGGGAADTQYF

j_gene: TRBJ1-2
v_gene: TRBV3-1
abundance: once
d_gene: .
CDR3nt: TGTGCCAGCAGCCCCTCGGGCTGGGGGGGCTACACCTTC
CDR3aa: CASSPSGWGGYTF

j_gene: TRBJ1-4
v_gene: TRBV3-1
abundance: .
d_gene: TRBD1
CDR3nt: TGTACCAGCAGCCAATTCGGGACAGCCGGTGAAAAACTGTTTTTT
CDR3aa: CTSSQFGTAGEKLFF

j_gene: TRBJ2-7
v_gene: TRBV21-1
abundance: few
d_gene: .
CDR3nt: TGTGCCAGCAGCAGGGGCAATTCAAGGCGAGAGCAGTACTTC
CDR3aa: CASSRGNSRREQYF

j_gene: TRBJ2-5
v_gene: TRBV5-1
abundance: few
d_gene: .
CDR3nt: TGCGCCAGCAGCCACGGGACGAATCAGGAGAACCAGTACTTC
CDR3aa: CASSHGTNQENQYF

j_gene: TRBJ1-4
v_gene: TRBV7-2
abundance: .
d_gene: .
CDR3nt: TGTGCCAGCAGCCCAACAGGGAATAGGAAACTGTTTTTT
CDR3aa: CASSPTGNRKLFF

j_gene: TRBJ2-1
v_gene: TRBV10-3
abundance: .
d_gene: TRBD1
CDR3nt: TGTGCCATCAGCTCCCAGGGGACAGGTGGAAATGAGCAGTTCTTC
CDR3aa: CAISSQGTGGNEQFF

j_gene: TRBJ1-1
v_gene: TRBV2
abundance: .
d_gene: .
CDR3nt: TGTGCCAGCAAGGGTTTAGCTGAAGCTTTCTTT
CDR3aa: CASKGLAEAFF

j_gene: TRBJ2-3
v_gene: TRBV20-1
abundance: many
d_gene: .
CDR3nt: TGCAGTGCTACCAACGGAGATACGCAGTATTTT
CDR3aa: CSATNGDTQYF

j_gene: TRBJ1-2
v_gene: TRBV5-1
abundance: .
d_gene: .
CDR3nt: TGCGCCAGCAGCTTCTTTGCCAGGGGCGGAGGCTATGGCTACACCTTC
CDR3aa: CASSFFARGGGYGYTF

j_gene: TRBJ2-7
v_gene: TRBV7-2
abundance: many
d_gene: TRBD1
CDR3nt: TGTGCCAGCAGCGCGGACAGGGTCGTCGACGAGCAGTACTTC
CDR3aa: CASSADRVVDEQYF

j_gene: TRBJ1-2
v_gene: TRBV12-3/TRBV12-4
abundance: many
d_gene: .
CDR3nt: TGTGCCAGCAGTACCGACGGACGGGCTGGTTATGGCTACACCTTC
CDR3aa: CASSTDGRAGYGYTF

j_gene: TRBJ2-7
v_gene: TRBV20-1
abundance: many
d_gene: TRBD2
CDR3nt: TGCAGTGCTAGAGATATGGCCCCGGGGGGCGAGCAGTACTTC
CDR3aa: CSARDMAPGGEQYF

j_gene: TRBJ1-5
v_gene: TRBV20-1
abundance: .
d_gene: .
CDR3nt: TGCAGTGCTCAGACCCCCGGGCCTCGAATCAATCAGCCCCAGCATTTT
CDR3aa: CSAQTPGPRINQPQHF

j_gene: TRBJ2-7
v_gene: TRBV27
abundance: few
d_gene: TRBD2
CDR3nt: TGTGCCAGCGGGCGGGGGTCCTACGAGCAGTACTTC
CDR3aa: CASGRGSYEQYF